The 29 T cell receptor beta chains listed next were all sequenced from one sample in a study of brain T cells in children with intractable seizures. Clones were sequenced by immunoSEQ multiplex PCR, and TCRdb holds only the in-frame ones, with some missing. This sample yields roughly 120,000 clones, of which around 94% are seen a single time; 3.8% belongs to the top ten. This sample comprised peripheral blood, obtained at surgery. These receptors were obtained from a boy in the first two years of life with hemimegalencephaly and intractable seizures.

This clone was detected once. The chain combines TRBV11-3 with TRBJ2-5; TRBD2 agrees at 9 bases. The germline V gene has CDR1 SGHNT and CDR2 YENEEA. The CDR3 loop spans 17 amino acids. V lost 5 bases, J lost 5 bases, and 15 bases stayed unmatched. The CDR3 region is CASSAGRTSSGGETQYF. In nucleotides, the CDR3 is TGTGCCAGCAGCGCAGGAAGGACTAGCAGCGGGGGGGAGACCCAGTACTTC.

The chain employs TRBV9 and TRBJ2-7; D is possibly TRBD2 (7 bases). The CDR3 is 15 residues long. CDR1 and CDR2 (germline): SGDLS, YYNGEE. Trimming left V 0 bases short and J 4 bases short, with 14 bases between. For the CDR3, the DNA is TGTGCCAGCAGCGTAGGGGGGGGCCTTGGGTACGAGCAGTACTTC. Protein sequence: CASSVGGGLGYEQYF.

The rearrangement links TRBV28 to TRBJ1-1; 7 nucleotides line up with TRBD1. Germline loops: CDR1 MDHEN, CDR2 SYDVKM. V shed 2 bases, J shed 5 bases, and the junction held 5 bases outside the gene matches. CDR3 length: 14 residues. CDR3 bases: TGTGCCAGCAGTTTAGTACAGGGGAGGACTGAAGCTTTCTTT. Its translation: CASSLVQGRTEAFF.

This chain uses TRBV27 with TRBJ1-6; D unclear. V shed 2 bases and J shed 9 bases, with 11 bases lying between them. This CDR3 has 14 amino acids. CDR1 and CDR2 from the germline V gene are MNHEY and SMNVEV (reference sequence). CDR3 loop: CASSLQALGSPLHF. The CDR3 region has the DNA TGTGCCAGCAGTTTACAGGCTCTCGGTTCACCCCTCCACTTT.

This clone was detected only once. The genes are TRBV6-6 and TRBJ2-7; 8 nucleotides match TRBD1. Germline CDR1 reads MNHNY; CDR2 reads SVGAGI (reference sequence). V was pared by 4 bases and J by 3 bases, with 5 bases of the junction left unmatched. The CDR3 totals 14 residues. The CDR3 coding sequence is TGTGCCAGCAGTTGGACCGGACAGGGCTACGAGCAGTACTTC. Residues: CASSWTGQGYEQYF.

V and J are TRBV14 and TRBJ2-7; possible D gene TRBD2, 6 bases. Per germline, CDR1 SGHDN and CDR2 FVKESK. V was trimmed by 2 bases and J by 6 bases, leaving 20 bases between them. CDR3 size: 16 residues. CDR3 in DNA: TGTGCCAGCAGCCAATGTCCGGGACTGAAAGTCTGCGAGCAGTACTTC. Its protein is CASSQCPGLKVCEQYF.

This rearrangement joins TRBV18 to TRBJ2-1, with 7 bases matching TRBD1. V lost 3 bases to trimming and J lost 5 bases; unmatched junction nucleotides: 7. Per germline, CDR1 KGHSH and CDR2 LQKENI. CDR3 size: 15 residues. DNA of the CDR3: TGTGCCAGCTCACCGACATCTGGGACAGACAATGAGCAGTTCTTC. Protein product: CASSPTSGTDNEQFF.

The chain combines TRBV7-3 with TRBJ2-3, with no clear D. V was clipped by 3 bases and J by 5 bases, with 9 bases between them. This CDR3 contains 13 residues. Germline V gives CDR1 SGHTA, CDR2 FQGTGA. In DNA, the CDR3 is TGTGCCAGCAGCTTCGGCCCGATAGATACGCAGTATTTT. Translating it yields CASSFGPIDTQYF.

In nucleotides, the CDR3 is TGTGCCAGCACCGGGACAGTCCCCGGGGAGCTGTTTTTT. It is translated as CASTGTVPGELFF. This chain connects TRBV13 to TRBJ2-2; 7 nucleotides align to TRBD1. This CDR3 has 13 amino acids. Per the germline V gene, CDR1 is PRHDT and CDR2 is FYEKMQ (reference sequence). J was trimmed by 6 bases and V by 7 bases; bases with no gene match: 5.

The chain is built from TRBV5-8 and TRBJ2-7, with no clear D. Germline lookup yields CDR1 SGHTS and CDR2 YDEGEE. The length of the CDR3 is 13 residues. Trimming shortened V by 2 bases and J by 5 bases, and 11 bases separated the two germline ends. The CDR3 nucleotides read TGTGCCAGCAGCTTCAGGCGTTCGAACGAGCAGTACTTC. As protein: CASSFRRSNEQYF.

This rearrangement joins TRBV7-8 to TRBJ2-5; no definite D call. Germline V gene data show CDR1 as SGHVS and CDR2 as FQNEAQ. The CDR3 extends over 15 amino acids. V was pared by 5 bases and J by 2 bases, with 15 bases between. CDR3 loop: CASSALLIQQETQYF. For the CDR3, the DNA is TGTGCCAGCAGCGCCCTGCTTATTCAACAAGAGACCCAGTACTTC.

J is TRBJ1-1 and V is TRBV12-5; D is undetermined. This CDR3 comprises 14 residues. CDR1 and CDR2 (germline): LGHNT, FRNRAP. Trimming stripped 5 bases from V and 5 bases from J, with 15 bases between. CDR3 bases: TGTGCTAGTGGTGTGGACCTTCCGGGAACTGAAGCTTTCTTT. Translating it yields CASGVDLPGTEAFF.

This sequence joins TRBV6-4 and TRBJ2-5, with TRBD2 matching over 13 bases. Per germline, CDR1 MRHNA and CDR2 SNTAGT. The junction had 10 bases not matched to a gene; V was cut back by 0 bases and J by 0 bases. The CDR3 runs to 20 residues. Here the CDR3 reads CASSDSGLAGKTLYQETQYF. The CDR3, as DNA: TGTGCCAGCAGTGACTCGGGACTAGCGGGGAAGACTCTGTACCAAGAGACCCAGTACTTC.

The chain couples TRBV27 to TRBJ2-5; 10 bases map to TRBD2. The trim removed 2 bases at V and 4 bases at J, leaving 4 bases unmatched. The CDR3 runs 15 residues. CDR1 and CDR2 from the germline V gene are MNHEY and SMNVEV (reference sequence). This CDR3 reads CASSLRSGRGETQYF. The CDR3 coding sequence is TGTGCCAGCAGTTTAAGGAGCGGGAGGGGAGAGACCCAGTACTTC.

J is TRBJ2-7 and V is TRBV27, with 7 bases identical to TRBD1. Trimming took 7 bases from V and 3 from J; bases not matched to a gene: 6. This CDR3 comprises 13 residues. Germline values: CDR1 MNHEY, CDR2 SMNVEV (reference sequence). CDR3 nucleotide sequence: TGTGCCAGCACTCGGGGACAGCACTACGAGCAGTACTTC. It yields the protein CASTRGQHYEQYF.

On this clone itself: A read error may account for a junction end that differs from germline. The genes are TRBV20-1 and TRBJ2-1; 8 bases agree with TRBD2. The CDR3 covers 11 residues. CDR1 and CDR2 (germline): DFQATT, SNEGSKA (reference sequence). CDR3 nucleotide sequence: TGCAGTGCGGAAGGTAGCGGGGAGCTGTTCTTC. Translated: CSAEGSGELFF.

CDR3 loop: CASSLEAGAYNEQFF. CDR3 sequence (DNA): TGTGCCAGCAGCTTAGAGGCGGGGGCCTACAATGAGCAGTTCTTC. This chain links TRBV11-1 with TRBJ2-1; 7 positions match TRBD2. The CDR3 consists of 15 residues. Germline-derived CDR1 and CDR2 are SGHAT and FQDESV (reference sequence). Germline trimming cut 1 base from V and 2 bases from J; bases unmatched to any gene: 2.

This clone is labeled as medium-sized. The chain uses TRBV7-9 and TRBJ1-2; 10 bases are shared with TRBD1. The germline CDR1 and CDR2 sequences are SEHNR and FQNEAQ (reference sequence). V was pared by 4 bases and J by 3 bases, with 5 bases of the junction left unmatched. This CDR3 comprises 15 residues. In nucleotides, the CDR3 is TGTGCCAGCAGCTACCGGGACAGGGGAGACTATGGCTACACCTTC. Encoded protein: CASSYRDRGDYGYTF.

This clone appeared a single time. The chain links TRBV9 to TRBJ2-3, with D hard to call. This CDR3 has 12 residues. Germline V gives CDR1 SGDLS, CDR2 YYNGEE. Trimming took off 2 bases at V and 6 bases at J, with 7 bases between the two ends. The DNA of the CDR3 is TGTGCCAGCAGCGTTGTTAGGGATACGCAGTATTTT. Its translation: CASSVVRDTQYF. Complete variable domain (other parts from reference TRBV9 and TRBJ2-3): DSGVTQTPKHLITATGQRVTLRCSPRSGDLSVYWYQQSLDQGLQFLIQYYNGEERAKGNILERFSAQQFPDLHSELNLSSLELGDSALYFCASSVVRDTQYFGPGTRLTVL.

V is TRBV18 and J is TRBJ2-1; 8 bases line up with TRBD2. The J segment lost 3 bases and the V segment lost 2 bases, leaving 6 bases of the junction unmatched. CDR1 and CDR2 (germline): KGHSH, LQKENI. The CDR3 covers 16 residues. The CDR3 bases are TGTGCCAGCTCACCATTTACTAGCGGAAACTACAATGAGCAGTTCTTC. The encoded protein is CASSPFTSGNYNEQFF.

This clone came up once. This sequence joins TRBV18 and TRBJ1-1; the match to TRBD1 covers 8 bases. Germline lookup yields CDR1 KGHSH and CDR2 LQKENI. V dropped 6 bases and J dropped 1; count of bases not matched to a gene: 10. The CDR3 is made up of 16 amino acids. The chain's CDR3 is CASSPLAGTGNTEAFF. The CDR3 DNA reads TGTGCCAGCTCGCCGTTAGCCGGGACAGGGAACACTGAAGCTTTCTTT.

This chain joins TRBV7-9 and TRBJ1-1, with no clear D. Germline CDR1 SEHNR, CDR2 FQNEAQ (reference sequence). There are 13 residues in the CDR3. V dropped 2 bases and J dropped 3 bases, with 7 bases sitting between them. The CDR3 region is CASSLKSHTEAFF. CDR3 in DNA: TGTGCCAGCAGCTTAAAGTCCCACACTGAAGCTTTCTTT.

This clone was observed once. This sequence joins TRBV19 and TRBJ2-1; the match to TRBD2 covers 9 bases. Germline lookup yields CDR1 LNHDA and CDR2 SQIVND (reference sequence). The V segment lost 7 bases and the J segment 0 bases; nucleotides outside the gene matches: 10. The CDR3 runs 17 residues. The CDR3 sequence is CASTPSSGSASYNEQFF. Here the CDR3 DNA reads TGTGCCAGTACCCCGAGTAGCGGGAGCGCCTCCTACAATGAGCAGTTCTTC.

The chain combines TRBV28 with TRBJ1-1; D possibly corresponds to TRBD1 (5 bases). CDR1 and CDR2 from the germline V gene are MDHEN and SYDVKM. This CDR3 has 13 residues. V lost 3 bases to trimming and J lost 2 bases, with 7 bases between them. CDR3: CASSLTENTEAFF. The CDR3 DNA reads as TGTGCCAGCAGTTTGACAGAAAACACTGAAGCTTTCTTT.

The chain employs TRBV5-1 and TRBJ2-1; D might be TRBD1 (5 bases). The CDR3 totals 14 residues. Germline V CDR1 and CDR2: SGHRS, YFSETQ. Trimming left V 0 bases short and J 1 base short, with 5 bases between. DNA for the CDR3: TGCGCCAGCAGCTTGGGGACATCCTACAATGAGCAGTTCTTC. Its protein product is CASSLGTSYNEQFF.

The chain links TRBV4-3 to TRBJ1-2, with TRBD1 matching 8 bases. The germline V gene has CDR1 LGHNA and CDR2 YSLEER. The CDR3 is 16 residues long. V lost 4 bases to trimming and J lost 0 bases; unmatched junction nucleotides: 7. CDR3 residues: CASSPGQGTPNYGYTF. CDR3 DNA sequence: TGCGCCAGCAGCCCCGGACAGGGAACCCCTAACTATGGCTACACCTTC.

In regard to this clone: Other nucleotide sequences in the sample specify the same CDR3. The chain uses TRBV5-1 and TRBJ2-7; 13 bases fit TRBD2. The length of the CDR3 is 15 residues. The germline V gene encodes CDR1 SGHRS and CDR2 YFSETQ. The junction had 4 bases not matched to a gene; V was cut back by 4 bases and J by 3 bases. The CDR3 bases are TGCGCCAGCAGCCTGGGACTAGCGGGGAGCTACGAGCAGTACTTC. Protein product: CASSLGLAGSYEQYF.

This chain uses TRBV18 with TRBJ1-5, with D perhaps matching TRBD1 (5 bases). Germline loops: CDR1 KGHSH, CDR2 LQKENI. The CDR3 runs 14 residues. Between the trimmed V and J ends, which lost 3 bases and 3 bases, there was a span of 9 bases. For the CDR3, the DNA is TGTGCCAGCTCACCGGGACGGAACAATCAGCCCCAGCATTTT. Protein product: CASSPGRNNQPQHF.

The rearrangement joins TRBV13 to TRBJ2-7, with D unclear. CDR3 length: 13 amino acids. The germline CDR1 and CDR2 sequences are PRHDT and FYEKMQ (reference sequence). Trimming took off 5 bases at V and 3 bases at J, with 11 bases between the two ends. The CDR3 nucleotides are TGTGCCAGCAGCGTGGGCAAAGGCTACGAGCAGTACTTC. Translated, it gives CASSVGKGYEQYF.